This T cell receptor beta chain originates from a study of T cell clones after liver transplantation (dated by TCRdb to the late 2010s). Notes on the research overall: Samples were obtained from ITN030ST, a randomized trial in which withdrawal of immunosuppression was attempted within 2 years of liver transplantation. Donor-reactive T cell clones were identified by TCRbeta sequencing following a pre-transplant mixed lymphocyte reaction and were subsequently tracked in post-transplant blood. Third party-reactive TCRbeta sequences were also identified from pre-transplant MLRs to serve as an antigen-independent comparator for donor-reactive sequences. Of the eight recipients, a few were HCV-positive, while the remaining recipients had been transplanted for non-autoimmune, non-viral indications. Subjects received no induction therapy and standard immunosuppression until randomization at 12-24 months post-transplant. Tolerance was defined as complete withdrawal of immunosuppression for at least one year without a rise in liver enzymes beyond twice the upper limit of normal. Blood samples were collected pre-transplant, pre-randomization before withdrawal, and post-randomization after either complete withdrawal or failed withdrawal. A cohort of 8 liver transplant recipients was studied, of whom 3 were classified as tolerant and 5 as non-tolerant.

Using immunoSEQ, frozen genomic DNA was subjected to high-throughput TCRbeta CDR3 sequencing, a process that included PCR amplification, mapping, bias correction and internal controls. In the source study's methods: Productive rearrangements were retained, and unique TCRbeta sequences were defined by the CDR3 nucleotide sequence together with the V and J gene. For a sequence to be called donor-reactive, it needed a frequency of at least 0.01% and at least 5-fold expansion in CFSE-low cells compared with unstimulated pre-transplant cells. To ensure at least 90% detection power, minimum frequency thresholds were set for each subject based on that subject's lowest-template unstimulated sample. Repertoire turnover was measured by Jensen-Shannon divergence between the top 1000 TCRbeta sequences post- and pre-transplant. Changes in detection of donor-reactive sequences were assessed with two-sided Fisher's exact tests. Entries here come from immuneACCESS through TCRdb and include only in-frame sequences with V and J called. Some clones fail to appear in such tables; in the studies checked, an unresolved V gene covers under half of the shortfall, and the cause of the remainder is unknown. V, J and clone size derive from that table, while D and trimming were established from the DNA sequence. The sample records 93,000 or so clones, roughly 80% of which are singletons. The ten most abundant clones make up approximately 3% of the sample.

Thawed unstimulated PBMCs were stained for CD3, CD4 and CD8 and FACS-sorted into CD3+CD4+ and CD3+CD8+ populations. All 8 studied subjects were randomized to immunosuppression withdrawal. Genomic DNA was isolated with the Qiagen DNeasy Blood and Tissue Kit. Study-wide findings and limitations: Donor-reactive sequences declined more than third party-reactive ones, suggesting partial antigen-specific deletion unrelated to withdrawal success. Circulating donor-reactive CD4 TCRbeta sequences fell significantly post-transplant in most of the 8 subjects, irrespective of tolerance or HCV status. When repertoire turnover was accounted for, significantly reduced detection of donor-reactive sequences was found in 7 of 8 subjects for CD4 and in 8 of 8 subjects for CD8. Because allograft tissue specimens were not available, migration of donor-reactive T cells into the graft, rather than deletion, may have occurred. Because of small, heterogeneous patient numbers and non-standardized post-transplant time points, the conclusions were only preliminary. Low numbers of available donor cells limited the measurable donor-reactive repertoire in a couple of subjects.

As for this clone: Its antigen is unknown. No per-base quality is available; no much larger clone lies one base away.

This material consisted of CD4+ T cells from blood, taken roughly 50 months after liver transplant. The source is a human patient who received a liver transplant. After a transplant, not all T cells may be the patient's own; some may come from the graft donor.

Here the CDR3 is given as CASSQEQGAGETQYF. The DNA sequence reads TGTGCCAGCAGCCAGGAACAGGGGGCCGGAGAGACCCAGTACTTC. In this chain, TRBV14 is recombined with TRBJ2-5, with 9 bases in between that match TRBD1. From V the trimming removes 3 bases and from J it removes 4 bases, while the gene matches leave 6 bases of the junction unaccounted for. From the cysteine up to the phenylalanine, the CDR3 has a length of 15 residues. Only CDR3 DNA is held: 45 bases, read in frame from base 1. The germline V gene encodes CDR1 SGHDN and CDR2 FVKESK.